This T cell receptor beta chain was sequenced during a study of blood T cell repertoires in COVID-19. CDR1 and CDR2 (germline): MNHEY, SVGEGT. The CDR3 loop spans 14 amino acids. V dropped 2 bases and J dropped 3 bases, with 8 bases sitting between them. Original processing methods: From reference gene primer amplification, estimates of nucleated cell counts were derived. The repertoire was sequenced with immunoSEQ multiplex PCR; TCRdb's copy has only in-frame clones and lacks some. V, J and clone size are taken as reported in that table, and D and trimming were inferred from the DNA itself. The profile shows about 140,000 clones, roughly 88% of them singletons.

The source material was peripheral blood. This TCR came from a woman between 55 and 75 years old with acute or convalescent COVID-19. The rearrangement joins TRBV6-2 or TRBV6-3 to TRBJ2-1; D is uncertain. This CDR3 is CASSYPSYYNEQFF. For the CDR3, the DNA is TGTGCCAGCAGTTACCCCTCTTACTACAATGAGCAGTTCTTC.